This entry describes one T cell receptor (beta chain). The assay was immunoSEQ multiplex PCR, and TCRdb's table has in-frame clones only and misses some. The sample carries around 160,000 clones, approximately 88% recorded once. This entry is derived from a study of blood T cell repertoires in COVID-19. Looking at the study overall: The samples span acute and convalescent COVID-19 from the United States, Italy and Spain. Nucleic acid was either cDNA or gDNA, and it came from T cells, B-cell-depleted T cells, or PBMCs.

Participant-given clinical history determined each cohort assignment. Germline loops: CDR1 SGDLS, CDR2 YYNGEE. J was trimmed by 1 base and V by 4 bases; bases with no gene match: 7. The CDR3 is 15 residues long. The specimen sequenced was PBMCs or T cells enriched from blood (not recorded which). The chain joins TRBV9 to TRBJ1-2; 7 nucleotides line up with TRBD1. The receptor's source is a woman aged 25-40 years with acute COVID-19. For the CDR3, the DNA is TGTGCCAGCAGCCCCTCGACAGGGATTAACTATGGCTACACCTTC. Translating it yields CASSPSTGINYGYTF. Based on the CDR3 plus reference TRBV9 and TRBJ1-2, the full variable domain is DSGVTQTPKHLITATGQRVTLRCSPRSGDLSVYWYQQSLDQGLQFLIQYYNGEERAKGNILERFSAQQFPDLHSELNLSSLELGDSALYFCASSPSTGINYGYTFGSGTRLTVV.